The 21 T cell receptor beta chains below were found in one sample sequenced in a study of blood T cells in healthy people across ages. Sample-barcoded 5' priming and a J-beta primer mix drove a second PCR of about 7 to 12 cycles. Via MiXCR, TCRdb re-called the 5' RACE reads, giving one row per CDR3 protein. The profile shows some 1.5 million distinct CDR3 sequences, 28% of them singletons. Sequencing was performed on blood. The receptors originated from a woman aged 25 to 45 in good health.

The chain combines TRBV4-3 with TRBJ2-7; 7 nucleotides match TRBD2. CDR3 length: 16 residues. The germline V gene has CDR1 LGHNA and CDR2 YSLEER. V was clipped by 1 base and J by 3 bases; unmatched bases: 9. CDR3 in DNA: TGCGCCAGCAGCCAAGCGATTGGACGGGAGGTCTACGAGCAGTACTTC. Protein sequence: CASSQAIGREVYEQYF.

The rearrangement joins TRBV7-2 to TRBJ2-7, with D uncertain. Trimming removed 2 bases from V and 0 bases from J, with 23 bases in between. This CDR3 has 19 amino acids. CDR1 and CDR2 from the germline V gene are SGHTA and FQGNSA. The CDR3 protein is CASSLPNVSSQSFSYEQYF. CDR3 coding DNA: TGTGCCAGCAGCTTACCCAATGTCTCGAGCCAGAGTTTCTCCTACGAGCAGTACTTC.

V gene TRBV5-4 combines with J gene TRBJ2-7, with 11 bases that match TRBD2. The J segment lost 3 bases and the V segment lost 3 bases, leaving 8 bases of the junction unmatched. The CDR3 length is 16 residues. CDR1 is SGHNT, CDR2 YYREEE, per germline (reference sequence). This CDR3 reads CASSWDSGGAGYEQYF. CDR3 coding DNA: TGTGCCAGCAGCTGGGATAGCGGGGGGGCAGGCTACGAGCAGTACTTC.

The chain recombines TRBV6-5 with TRBJ2-5; TRBD2 agrees at 13 bases. The junction had 9 bases not matched to a gene; V was cut back by 0 bases and J by 5 bases. This CDR3 has 18 amino acids. The germline V gene has CDR1 MNHEY and CDR2 SVGAGI. CDR3 residues: CASSYSRTSGSIGETQYF. CDR3 bases: TGTGCCAGCAGTTACTCTCGGACTAGCGGGAGTATTGGGGAGACCCAGTACTTC.

This clonotype appeared a few times. This chain uses TRBV28 with TRBJ2-3; a weak D match, TRBD1 (6 bases). V was shortened by 3 bases and J by 1 base, with 17 bases between the two germline ends. The CDR3 is made up of 17 amino acids. Germline loops: CDR1 MDHEN, CDR2 SYDVKM. In DNA form, the CDR3 reads TGTGCCAGCAGTTTCCAAACAGGGCGTCAGGGCACAGATACGCAGTATTTT. It codes for CASSFQTGRQGTDTQYF. Looking up the rest from reference TRBV28 and TRBJ2-3 gives the full variable domain: DVKVTQSSRYLVKRTGEKVFLECVQDMDHENMFWYRQDPGLGLRLIYFSYDVKMKEKGDIPEGYSVSREKKERFSLILESASTNQTSMYLCASSFQTGRQGTDTQYFGPGTRLTVL.

The DNA for the CDR3 is TGTGCCAGCAGTGCCGGCACTAATGAAAAACTGTTTTTT. Translation gives CASSAGTNEKLFF. The chain joins TRBV3-1 to TRBJ1-4; no firm D call. Germline V gene sequence: CDR1 LGHDT, CDR2 YNNKEL (reference sequence). Trimming pared 6 bases from V and 2 bases from J, leaving 7 bases between. This CDR3 has 13 amino acids.

The sample holds many counts of this clonotype. The rearrangement links TRBV19 to TRBJ2-5; 9 nucleotides line up with TRBD1. The trim removed 4 bases at V and 1 base at J, leaving 13 bases unmatched. The CDR3 runs 18 residues. Germline CDR1 and CDR2: LNHDA and SQIVND (reference sequence). CDR3 DNA: TGTGCCAGTAGTACACGGACAGGGGCCTCCATACGCCAAGAGACCCAGTACTTC. Its translation is CASSTRTGASIRQETQYF.

The rearrangement uses TRBV2 and TRBJ1-5, with 10 bases lining up with TRBD1. With 5 bases clipped from V and 5 bases from J, the junction kept 6 bases outside the gene matches. This CDR3 has 15 residues. CDR1 and CDR2 from the germline V gene are SNHLY and FYNNEI. CDR3 sequence (DNA): TGTGCCAGCAGTTGGGACAGGGGTGACGATCAGCCCCAGCATTTT. This sequence encodes CASSWDRGDDQPQHF.

This sequence joins TRBV6-2 or TRBV6-3 and TRBJ2-4, with D tentatively TRBD2 (6 bases). There are 14 residues in the CDR3. In germline, CDR1 is MNHEY, CDR2 SVGEGT. The V and J ends lost 5 bases and 0 bases respectively, with 8 bases between them. CDR3 sequence (DNA): TGTGCCAGCAGTGAGGAGGGAGCCAAAAACATTCAGTACTTC. It translates to CASSEEGAKNIQYF.

CDR3 DNA sequence: TGTGCCACCAGCAGACCCCTCACTACACCTAACACTGAAGCTTTCTTT. This translates into CATSRPLTTPNTEAFF. The chain uses TRBV15 and TRBJ1-1; D not certain. This CDR3 contains 16 residues. Trimming stripped 2 bases from V and 2 bases from J, with 15 bases between. Per germline, CDR1 LNHNV and CDR2 YYDKDF (reference sequence). Full variable domain (remainder filled in from reference TRBV15 and TRBJ1-1): DAMVIQNPRYQVTQFGKPVTLSCSQTLNHNVMYWYQQKSSQAPKLLFHYYDKDFNNEADTPDNFQSRRPNTSFCFLDIRSPGLGDTAMYLCATSRPLTTPNTEAFFGQGTRLTVV.

This clonotype occurred a few times. A clone one base away is much larger, so this may be a read error. The CDR3 reads CASGLDGIYEQYF. The CDR3 DNA reads TGCGCCAGCGGCTTGGACGGCATCTACGAGCAGTACTTC. This chain connects TRBV5-1 to TRBJ2-7, with D unclear. Germline V gene lookup returns CDR1 SGHRS and CDR2 YFSETQ. The CDR3 runs 13 residues.

The V gene is TRBV28, the J gene TRBJ1-1, with D possibly TRBD1 on 5 matching bases. Trimming stripped 5 bases from V and 2 bases from J, with 12 bases between. This CDR3 is built from 14 residues. Germline values: CDR1 MDHEN, CDR2 SYDVKM. CDR3 amino acids: CASSVVDRNTEAFF. CDR3 nucleotide sequence: TGTGCCAGCAGTGTCGTCGACAGAAACACTGAAGCTTTCTTT. The variable domain in full, completed from reference TRBV28 and TRBJ1-1, reads DVKVTQSSRYLVKRTGEKVFLECVQDMDHENMFWYRQDPGLGLRLIYFSYDVKMKEKGDIPEGYSVSREKKERFSLILESASTNQTSMYLCASSVVDRNTEAFFGQGTRLTVV.

Comments on this clonotype: One junction end does not reproduce the germline sequence, and a read error may be involved. The genes are TRBV5-5 and TRBJ1-1, with 7 bases matching TRBD1. Germline assignment: CDR1 SGHKS and CDR2 YYEKEE (reference sequence). This CDR3 spans 12 amino acids. The CDR3 spells CAGSLVGQIAFF. The CDR3 DNA sequence: TGTGCCGGCAGCTTGGTGGGACAGATTGCTTTCTTT.

This clonotype was observed many times. The gene calls are TRBV28 and TRBJ1-2; no firm D call. The CDR3 contains 11 residues. Germline V gene data show CDR1 as MDHEN and CDR2 as SYDVKM. V was clipped by 5 bases and J by 7 bases, with 8 bases between them. The CDR3 reads CASSLSFGYTF. The CDR3 DNA follows: TGTGCCAGCAGTCTAAGTTTTGGCTACACCTTC.

There are many counts of this clonotype. The rearrangement uses TRBV5-1 and TRBJ2-1; the match to TRBD1 covers 8 bases. The germline gives CDR1 SGHRS, CDR2 YFSETQ. There are 13 residues in the CDR3. V lost 7 bases and J lost 6; bases outside the gene matches: 6. In DNA form, the CDR3 reads TGCGCCAGCGGACAGGGTGTCGGCAATGAGCAGTTCTTC. This encodes CASGQGVGNEQFF.

Details on this clonotype: A much larger clone differs from this one at a single base, so this may be a read error. V is TRBV20-1 and J is TRBJ2-1; 7 bases line up with TRBD2. The J call may be incorrect, as the DNA end agrees better with TRBJ2-7. This CDR3 is 14 amino acids long. Germline CDR1 DFQATT, CDR2 SNEGSKA (reference sequence). Written as DNA, the CDR3 is TGCAGTGCTAGTGGCGGGAGTGACTACAATGAGCAGTACTTC. As protein: CSASGGSDYNEQYF.

J is TRBJ1-6 and V is TRBV7-9, with D tentatively TRBD1 (6 bases). Germline V lookup: CDR1 SEHNR, CDR2 FQNEAQ (reference sequence). V dropped 4 bases and J dropped 2 bases, with 6 bases sitting between them. The CDR3 sequence is 14 residues long. The CDR3 sequence is CASSWDTYNSPLHF. The CDR3 DNA is TGTGCCAGCAGCTGGGACACCTATAATTCACCCCTCCACTTT.

This clonotype was seen many times. J is TRBJ2-4 and V is TRBV7-2; 10 positions match TRBD2. The junction had 10 bases not matched to a gene; V was cut back by 7 bases and J by 7 bases. CDR1 and CDR2 from the germline V gene are SGHTA and FQGNSA. This CDR3 has 15 amino acids. CDR3 residues: CASNSAGGPLNIQYF. CDR3 DNA sequence: TGTGCCAGCAACTCAGCGGGGGGGCCTTTGAACATTCAGTACTTC.

CDR3 nucleotide sequence: TGTGCCAGCAGTGAACCTCGCGGGTGGTCGGGGGATGAGCAGTTCTTC. Translation gives CASSEPRGWSGDEQFF. The chain employs TRBV2 and TRBJ2-1; D possibly corresponds to TRBD2 (6 bases). Germline lookup yields CDR1 SNHLY and CDR2 FYNNEI. The CDR3 extends over 16 amino acids. V lost 2 bases and J 8 bases, leaving 19 bases between the germline ends.

This clonotype was counted a few times. The V call is TRBV7-2, the J call TRBJ2-2; D could derive from TRBD1 or TRBD2 (6 bases each). This CDR3 has 16 residues. V lost 10 bases to trimming and J lost 6 bases, with 24 bases between them. Germline CDR1 SGHTA, CDR2 FQGNSA. The CDR3: CATTALEQGLSGELFF. The CDR3 nucleotides are TGTGCCACCACCGCCCTGGAACAGGGACTTTCCGGGGAGCTGTTTTTT.

As regards this clonotype: A much more abundant neighbour one base away suggests this may be a read error. V is TRBV4-1 and J is TRBJ2-7; D assignment may be TRBD1 or TRBD2 (6 bases each). Germline lookup yields CDR1 MGHRA and CDR2 YSYEKL. CDR3 length equals 15 residues. Trimming took 1 base from V and 5 from J, leaving 15 bases between them. The CDR3 DNA follows: TGCGCCAGCAGCCAAGGGGGTCAGGGGAGGCACGAGCAGTACTTC. Its protein product is CASSQGGQGRHEQYF.